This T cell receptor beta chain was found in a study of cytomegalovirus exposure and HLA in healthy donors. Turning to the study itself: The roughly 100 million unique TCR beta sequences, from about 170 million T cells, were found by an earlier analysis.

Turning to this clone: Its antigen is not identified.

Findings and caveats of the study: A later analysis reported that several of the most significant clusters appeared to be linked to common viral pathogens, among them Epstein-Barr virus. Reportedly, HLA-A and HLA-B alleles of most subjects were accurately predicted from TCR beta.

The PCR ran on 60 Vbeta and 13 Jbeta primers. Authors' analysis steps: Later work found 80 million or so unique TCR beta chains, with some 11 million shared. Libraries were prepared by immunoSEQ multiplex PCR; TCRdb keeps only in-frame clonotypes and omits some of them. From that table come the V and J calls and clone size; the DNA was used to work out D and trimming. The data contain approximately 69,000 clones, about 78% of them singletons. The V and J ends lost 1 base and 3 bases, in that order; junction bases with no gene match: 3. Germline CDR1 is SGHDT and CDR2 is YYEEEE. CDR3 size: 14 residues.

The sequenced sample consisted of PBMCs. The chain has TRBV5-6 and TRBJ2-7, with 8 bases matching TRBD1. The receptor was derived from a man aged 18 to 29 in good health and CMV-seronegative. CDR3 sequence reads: CASSLYRGNYEQYF. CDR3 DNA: TGTGCCAGCAGCTTGTACAGGGGGAACTACGAGCAGTACTTC.